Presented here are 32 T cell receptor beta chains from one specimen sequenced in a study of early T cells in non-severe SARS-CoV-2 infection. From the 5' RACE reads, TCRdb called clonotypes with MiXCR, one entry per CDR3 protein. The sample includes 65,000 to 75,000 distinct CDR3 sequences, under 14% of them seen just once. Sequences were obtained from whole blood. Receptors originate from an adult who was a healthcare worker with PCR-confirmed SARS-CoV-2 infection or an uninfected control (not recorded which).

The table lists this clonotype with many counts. DNA for the CDR3: TGCAGCGTCCTTCCGGGACAGGGGAATGAAAAACTGTTTTTT. Residues: CSVLPGQGNEKLFF. V usage is TRBV29-1 and J usage is TRBJ1-4; 10 bases agree with TRBD1. V lost 6 bases, J lost 5 bases, and 6 bases stayed unmatched. The germline CDR1 and CDR2 sequences are SQVTM and ANQGSEA. The CDR3 sequence is 14 residues long.

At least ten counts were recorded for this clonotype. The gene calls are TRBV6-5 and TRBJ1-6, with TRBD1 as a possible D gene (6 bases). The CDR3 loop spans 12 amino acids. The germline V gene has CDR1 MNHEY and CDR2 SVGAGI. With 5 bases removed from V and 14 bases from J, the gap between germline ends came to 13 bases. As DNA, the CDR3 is TGTGCCAGCAGTACAGGGCATCTCGCCCTCCACTTT. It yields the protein CASSTGHLALHF.

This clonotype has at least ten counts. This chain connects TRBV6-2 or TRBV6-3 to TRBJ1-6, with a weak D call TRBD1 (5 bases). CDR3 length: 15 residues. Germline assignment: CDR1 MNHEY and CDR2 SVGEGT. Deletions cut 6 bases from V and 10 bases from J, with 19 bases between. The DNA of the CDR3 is TGTGCCAGCAGAGATTCACGACACCGGGGGTCACCCCTCCACTTT. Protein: CASRDSRHRGSPLHF.

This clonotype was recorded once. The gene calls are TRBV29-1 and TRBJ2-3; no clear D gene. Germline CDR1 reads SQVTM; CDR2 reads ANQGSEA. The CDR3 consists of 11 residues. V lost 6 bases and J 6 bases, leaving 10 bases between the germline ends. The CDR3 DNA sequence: TGCAGCGTCGCGGTCCCGGATACGCAGTATTTT. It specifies CSVAVPDTQYF.

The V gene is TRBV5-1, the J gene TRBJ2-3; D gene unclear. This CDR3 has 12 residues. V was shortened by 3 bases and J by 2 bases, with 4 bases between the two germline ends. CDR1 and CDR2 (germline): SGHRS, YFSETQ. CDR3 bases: TGCGCCAGCAGCTACATCACAGATACGCAGTATTTT. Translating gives CASSYITDTQYF.

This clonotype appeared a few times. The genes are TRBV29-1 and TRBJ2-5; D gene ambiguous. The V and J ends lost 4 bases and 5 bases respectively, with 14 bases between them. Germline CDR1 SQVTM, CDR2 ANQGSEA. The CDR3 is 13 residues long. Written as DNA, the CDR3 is TGCAGCGTTGGTATTGGCGGAGCGGAGACCCAGTACTTC. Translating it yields CSVGIGGAETQYF. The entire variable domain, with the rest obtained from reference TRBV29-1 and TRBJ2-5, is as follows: SAVISQKPSRDICQRGTSLTIQCQVDSQVTMMFWYRQQPGQSLTLIATANQGSEATYESGFVIDKFPISRPNLTFSTLTVSNMSPEDSSIYLCSVGIGGAETQYFGPGTRLLVL.

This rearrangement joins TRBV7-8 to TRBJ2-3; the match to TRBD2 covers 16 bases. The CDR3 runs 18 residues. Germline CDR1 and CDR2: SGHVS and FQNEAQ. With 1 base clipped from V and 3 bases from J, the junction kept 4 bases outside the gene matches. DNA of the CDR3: TGTGCCAGCAGCTTAGGACTGGGACTAGCGGGAGGGACAGATACGCAGTATTTT. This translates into CASSLGLGLAGGTDTQYF. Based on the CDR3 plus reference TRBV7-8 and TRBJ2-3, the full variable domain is GAGVSQSPRYKVAKRGQDVALRCDPISGHVSLFWYQQALGQGPEFLTYFQNEAQLDKSGLPSDRFFAERPEGSVSTLKIQRTQQEDSAVYLCASSLGLGLAGGTDTQYFGPGTRLTVL.

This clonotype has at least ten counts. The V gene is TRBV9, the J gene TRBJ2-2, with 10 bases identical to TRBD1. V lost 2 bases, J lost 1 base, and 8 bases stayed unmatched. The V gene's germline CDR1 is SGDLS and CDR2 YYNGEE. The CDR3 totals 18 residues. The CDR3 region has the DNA TGTGCCAGCAGCGTCCAGGGACAGGGGTCCCTGAACACCGGGGAGCTGTTTTTT. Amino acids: CASSVQGQGSLNTGELFF. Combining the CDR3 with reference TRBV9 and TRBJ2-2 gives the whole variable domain DSGVTQTPKHLITATGQRVTLRCSPRSGDLSVYWYQQSLDQGLQFLIQYYNGEERAKGNILERFSAQQFPDLHSELNLSSLELGDSALYFCASSVQGQGSLNTGELFFGEGSRLTVL.

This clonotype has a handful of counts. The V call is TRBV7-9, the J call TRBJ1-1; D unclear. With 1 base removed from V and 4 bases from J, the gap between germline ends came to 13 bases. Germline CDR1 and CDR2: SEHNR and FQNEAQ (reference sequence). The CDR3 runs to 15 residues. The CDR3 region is CASSLVGRSGTEAFF. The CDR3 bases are TGTGCCAGCAGCTTAGTCGGCAGAAGTGGCACTGAAGCTTTCTTT.

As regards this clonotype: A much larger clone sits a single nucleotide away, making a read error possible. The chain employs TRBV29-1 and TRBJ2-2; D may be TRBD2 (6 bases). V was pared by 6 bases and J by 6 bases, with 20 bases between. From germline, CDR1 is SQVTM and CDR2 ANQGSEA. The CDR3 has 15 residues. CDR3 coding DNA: TGCAGCGTGTATCCCGGGGGATCGATATCCGGGGAGCTGTTTTTT. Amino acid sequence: CSVYPGGSISGELFF.

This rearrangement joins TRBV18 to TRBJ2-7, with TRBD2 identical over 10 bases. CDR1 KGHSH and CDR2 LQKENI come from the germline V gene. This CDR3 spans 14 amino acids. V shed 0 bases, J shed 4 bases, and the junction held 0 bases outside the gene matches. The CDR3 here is CASSPPTSGYEQYF. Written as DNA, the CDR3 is TGTGCCAGCTCACCACCGACTAGCGGGTACGAGCAGTACTTC.

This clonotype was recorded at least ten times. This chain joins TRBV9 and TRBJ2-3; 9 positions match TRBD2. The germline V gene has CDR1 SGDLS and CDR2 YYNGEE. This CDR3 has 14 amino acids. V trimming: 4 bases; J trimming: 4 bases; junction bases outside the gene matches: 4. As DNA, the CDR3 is TGTGCCAGCAGCTCGGGACTAGCCGCAGATACGCAGTATTTT. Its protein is CASSSGLAADTQYF. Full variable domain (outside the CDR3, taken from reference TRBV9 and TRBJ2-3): DSGVTQTPKHLITATGQRVTLRCSPRSGDLSVYWYQQSLDQGLQFLIQYYNGEERAKGNILERFSAQQFPDLHSELNLSSLELGDSALYFCASSSGLAADTQYFGPGTRLTVL.

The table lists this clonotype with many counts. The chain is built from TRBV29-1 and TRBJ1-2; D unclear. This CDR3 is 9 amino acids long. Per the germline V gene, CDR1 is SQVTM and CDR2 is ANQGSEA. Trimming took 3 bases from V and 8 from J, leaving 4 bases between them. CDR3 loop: CSVDGGYTF. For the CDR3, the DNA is TGCAGCGTTGATGGCGGCTACACCTTC. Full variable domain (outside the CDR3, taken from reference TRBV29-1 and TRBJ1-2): SAVISQKPSRDICQRGTSLTIQCQVDSQVTMMFWYRQQPGQSLTLIATANQGSEATYESGFVIDKFPISRPNLTFSTLTVSNMSPEDSSIYLCSVDGGYTFGSGTRLTVV.

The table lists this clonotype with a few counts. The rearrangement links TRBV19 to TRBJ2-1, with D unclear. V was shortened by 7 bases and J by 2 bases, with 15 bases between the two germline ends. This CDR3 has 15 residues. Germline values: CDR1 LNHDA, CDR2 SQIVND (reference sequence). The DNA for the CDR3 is TGTGCCAGTACCCGAAGCGCCTTCGCCTACAATGAGCAGTTCTTC. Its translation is CASTRSAFAYNEQFF.

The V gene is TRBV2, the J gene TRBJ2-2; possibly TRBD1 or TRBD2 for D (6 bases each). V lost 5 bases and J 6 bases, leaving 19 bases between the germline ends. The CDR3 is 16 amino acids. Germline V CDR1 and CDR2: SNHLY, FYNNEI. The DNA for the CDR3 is TGTGCCAGCAGTACCCAGGGGAGGACAGTATCCGGGGAGCTGTTTTTT. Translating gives CASSTQGRTVSGELFF.

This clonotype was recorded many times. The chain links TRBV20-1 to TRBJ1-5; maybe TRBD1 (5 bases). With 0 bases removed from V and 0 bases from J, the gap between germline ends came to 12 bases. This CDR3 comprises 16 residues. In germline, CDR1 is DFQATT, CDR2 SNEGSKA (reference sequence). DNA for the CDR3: TGCAGTGCTAGAGAAGGAGGGGACTATAGCAATCAGCCCCAGCATTTT. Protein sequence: CSAREGGDYSNQPQHF.

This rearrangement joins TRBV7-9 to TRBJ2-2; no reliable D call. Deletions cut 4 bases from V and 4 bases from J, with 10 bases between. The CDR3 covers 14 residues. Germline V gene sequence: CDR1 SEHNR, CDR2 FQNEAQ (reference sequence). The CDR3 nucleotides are TGTGCCAGCAGCTCGCCTGGTACCACCGGGGAGCTGTTTTTT. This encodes CASSSPGTTGELFF.

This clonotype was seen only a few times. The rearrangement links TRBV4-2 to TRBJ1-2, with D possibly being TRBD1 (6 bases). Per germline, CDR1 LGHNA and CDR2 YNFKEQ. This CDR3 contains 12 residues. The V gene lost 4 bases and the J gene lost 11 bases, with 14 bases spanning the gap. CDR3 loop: CASSPGTISYTF. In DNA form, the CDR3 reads TGTGCCAGCAGCCCAGGGACAATCTCTTACACCTTC.

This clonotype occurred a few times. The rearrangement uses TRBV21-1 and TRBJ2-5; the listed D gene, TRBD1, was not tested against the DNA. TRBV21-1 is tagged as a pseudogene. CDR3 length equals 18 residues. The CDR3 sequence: CASSKEKKTDRAQETQYF. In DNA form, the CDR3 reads TGTGCCAGCAGCAAAGAAAAAAAGACGGACAGGGCCCAAGAGACCCAGTACTTC.

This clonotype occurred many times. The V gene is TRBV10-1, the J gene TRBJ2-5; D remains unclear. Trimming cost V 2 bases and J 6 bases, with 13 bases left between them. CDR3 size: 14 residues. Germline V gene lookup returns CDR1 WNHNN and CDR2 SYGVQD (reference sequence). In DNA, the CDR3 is TGCGCCAGCAGTGAGCGTCCGGATATGAAGACCCAGTACTTC. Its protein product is CASSERPDMKTQYF.

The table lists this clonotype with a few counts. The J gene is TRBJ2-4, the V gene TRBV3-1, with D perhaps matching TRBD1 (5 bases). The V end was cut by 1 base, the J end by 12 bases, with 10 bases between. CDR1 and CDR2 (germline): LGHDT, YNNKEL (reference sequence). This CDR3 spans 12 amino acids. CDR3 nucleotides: TGTGCCAGCAGCCAAGGCCCAGGGCCTCAGTACTTC. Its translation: CASSQGPGPQYF.

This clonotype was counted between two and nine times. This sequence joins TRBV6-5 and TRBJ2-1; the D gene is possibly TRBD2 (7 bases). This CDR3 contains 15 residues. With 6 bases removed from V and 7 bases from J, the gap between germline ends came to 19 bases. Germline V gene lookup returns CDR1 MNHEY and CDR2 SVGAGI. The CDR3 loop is CASRKPRGGANEQFF. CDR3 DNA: TGTGCCAGCAGAAAACCAAGGGGGGGGGCGAATGAGCAGTTCTTC.

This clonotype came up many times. The DNA for the CDR3 is TGTGCCAGCAGCTCCGACCCGCGGGCGGAGCAGTTCTTC. This gives the protein CASSSDPRAEQFF. The rearrangement links TRBV7-9 to TRBJ2-1; D perhaps matches TRBD2 (5 bases). Germline V gives CDR1 SEHNR, CDR2 FQNEAQ (reference sequence). The CDR3 consists of 13 residues. V lost 4 bases and J 10 bases, leaving 14 bases between the germline ends.

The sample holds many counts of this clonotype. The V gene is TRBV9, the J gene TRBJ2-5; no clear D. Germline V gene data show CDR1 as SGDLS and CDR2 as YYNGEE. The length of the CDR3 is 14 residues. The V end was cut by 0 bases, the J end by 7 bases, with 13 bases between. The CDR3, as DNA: TGTGCCAGCAGCGTAGCCGTGACGGCTGGGACCCAGTACTTC. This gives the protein CASSVAVTAGTQYF.

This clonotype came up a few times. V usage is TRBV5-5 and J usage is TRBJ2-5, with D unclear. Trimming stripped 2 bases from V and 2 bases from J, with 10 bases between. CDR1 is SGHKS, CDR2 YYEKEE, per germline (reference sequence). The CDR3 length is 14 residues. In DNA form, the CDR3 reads TGTGCCAGCAGCTTCGATGTGGGGCAAGAGACCCAGTACTTC. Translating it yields CASSFDVGQETQYF.

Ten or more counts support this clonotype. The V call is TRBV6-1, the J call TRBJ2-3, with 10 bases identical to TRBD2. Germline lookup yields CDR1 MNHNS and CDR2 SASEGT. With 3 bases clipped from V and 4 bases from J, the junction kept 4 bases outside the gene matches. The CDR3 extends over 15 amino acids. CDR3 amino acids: CASSDASGGADTQYF. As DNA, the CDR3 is TGTGCCAGCAGTGACGCTAGCGGGGGCGCAGATACGCAGTATTTT.

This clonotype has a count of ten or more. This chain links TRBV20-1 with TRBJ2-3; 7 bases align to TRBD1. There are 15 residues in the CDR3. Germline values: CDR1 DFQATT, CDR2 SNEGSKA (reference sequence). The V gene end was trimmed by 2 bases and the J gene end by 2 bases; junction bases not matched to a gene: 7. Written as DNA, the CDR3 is TGCAGTGCTAGAAGGGGACAGAGGGCCACAGATACGCAGTATTTT. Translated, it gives CSARRGQRATDTQYF.

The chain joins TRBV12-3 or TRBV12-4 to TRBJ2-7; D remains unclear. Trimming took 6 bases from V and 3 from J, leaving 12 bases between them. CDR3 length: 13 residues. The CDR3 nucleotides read TGTGCCAGCAGCCTCTCCCGAAACTACGAGCAGTACTTC. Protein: CASSLSRNYEQYF.

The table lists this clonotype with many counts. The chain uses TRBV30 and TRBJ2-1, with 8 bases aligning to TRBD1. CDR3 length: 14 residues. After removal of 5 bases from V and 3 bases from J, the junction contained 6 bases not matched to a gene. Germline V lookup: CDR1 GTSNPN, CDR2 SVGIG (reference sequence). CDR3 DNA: TGTGCCTGGTCCGTCGGACAGGGCTACAATGAGCAGTTCTTC. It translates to CAWSVGQGYNEQFF.

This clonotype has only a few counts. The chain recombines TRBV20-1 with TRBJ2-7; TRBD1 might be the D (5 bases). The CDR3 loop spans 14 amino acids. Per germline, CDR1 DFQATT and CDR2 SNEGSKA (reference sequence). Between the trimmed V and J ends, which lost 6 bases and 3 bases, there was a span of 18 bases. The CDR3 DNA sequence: TGCAGTGCCACCTCTGGACAAATATACTACGAGCAGTACTTC. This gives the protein CSATSGQIYYEQYF.

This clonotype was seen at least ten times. CDR3 in amino acids: CASGPHGRYEKLFF. The CDR3 DNA reads as TGTGCTAGTGGTCCCCATGGACGCTATGAAAAACTGTTTTTT. The chain combines TRBV12-5 with TRBJ1-4; the D is unclear. V was clipped by 5 bases and J by 6 bases, with 13 bases between them. The CDR3 has 14 residues. CDR1 and CDR2 (germline): LGHNT, FRNRAP.

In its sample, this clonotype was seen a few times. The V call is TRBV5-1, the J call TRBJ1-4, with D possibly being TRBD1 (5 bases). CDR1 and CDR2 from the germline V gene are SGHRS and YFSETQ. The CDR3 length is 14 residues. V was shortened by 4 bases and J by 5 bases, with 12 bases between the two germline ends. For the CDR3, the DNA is TGCGCCAGCAGCCTCGTAGGGGCGAATGAAAAACTGTTTTTT. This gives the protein CASSLVGANEKLFF.